This paragraph covers one TCR beta chain sequence. This entry belongs to a study of control samples from healthy donors and cancer patients. Profiled with immunoSEQ multiplex PCR; TCRdb holds only in-frame clones, not every one. The table includes 100,000 to 150,000 clones, around 87% detected once. V lost 1 base to trimming and J lost 1 base; unmatched junction nucleotides: 3. CDR3 length equals 16 residues. Germline CDR1 is MGHRA and CDR2 is YSYEKL. Material for sequencing was blood. The receptor comes from a man aged 40-49 years in good health. This chain joins TRBV4-1 and TRBJ2-5; 10 positions match TRBD1. CDR3 DNA sequence: TGCGCCAGCAGCCAAGGGGACAGGGGCAGCCAAGAGACCCAGTACTTC. This codes for CASSQGDRGSQETQYF.